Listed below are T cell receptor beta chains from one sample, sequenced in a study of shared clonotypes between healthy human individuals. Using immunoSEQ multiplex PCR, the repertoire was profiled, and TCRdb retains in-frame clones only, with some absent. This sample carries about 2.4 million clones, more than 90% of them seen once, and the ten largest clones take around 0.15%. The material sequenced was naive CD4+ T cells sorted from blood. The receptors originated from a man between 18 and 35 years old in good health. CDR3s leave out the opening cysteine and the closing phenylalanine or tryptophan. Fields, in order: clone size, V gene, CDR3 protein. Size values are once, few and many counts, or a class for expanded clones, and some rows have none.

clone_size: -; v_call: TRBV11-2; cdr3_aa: ASQTGLLTDTQY
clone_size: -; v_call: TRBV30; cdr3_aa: AWGGSLGPLH
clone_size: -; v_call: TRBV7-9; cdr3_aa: ASSLRGGIRPDIQY
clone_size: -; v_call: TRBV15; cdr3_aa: ATSRGTGVGGYT
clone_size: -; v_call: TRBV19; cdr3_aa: ASSTSGTGTSGYT
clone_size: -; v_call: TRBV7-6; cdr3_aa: ASSLSRGDTEAF
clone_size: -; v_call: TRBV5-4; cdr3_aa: ASSLGAGGHTDTQY
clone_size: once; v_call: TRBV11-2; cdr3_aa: ASSISDANYGYT
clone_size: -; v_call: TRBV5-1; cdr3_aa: ASSNTGDSGGYT
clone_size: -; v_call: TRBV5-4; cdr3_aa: ASSPGGTNTEAF
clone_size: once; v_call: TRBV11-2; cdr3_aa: ASSLAGLGNQPQH
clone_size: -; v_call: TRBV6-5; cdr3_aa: ASSPGSALQY
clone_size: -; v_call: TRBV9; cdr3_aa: ASSVVSGTDTQY
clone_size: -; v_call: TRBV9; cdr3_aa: ASSVAGGVSKNIQY
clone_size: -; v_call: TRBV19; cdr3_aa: ASKLSGSLGVSEQY
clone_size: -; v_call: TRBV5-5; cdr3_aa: ASSFASDPNTGELF
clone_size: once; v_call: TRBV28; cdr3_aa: ASSLLTGTSGDEQY
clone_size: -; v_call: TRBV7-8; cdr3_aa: ASSLGVVEAF
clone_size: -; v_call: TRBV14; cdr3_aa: ASSAQEATGTGELF
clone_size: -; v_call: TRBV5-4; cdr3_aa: ASSLGRAPTDTQY
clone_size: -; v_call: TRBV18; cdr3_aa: ASSPLTGGTDTQY
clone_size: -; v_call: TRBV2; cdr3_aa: ASSGGILNTEAF
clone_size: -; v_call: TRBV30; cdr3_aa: AWSKGSNYEQY
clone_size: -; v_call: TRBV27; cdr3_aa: ASSLFPRRDNQPQH
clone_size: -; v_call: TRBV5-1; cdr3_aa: ASSGGQQRADTQY
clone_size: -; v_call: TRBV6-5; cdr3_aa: ASSYQRTSTDTQY
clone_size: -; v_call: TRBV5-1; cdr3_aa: ASSPDLNEQF
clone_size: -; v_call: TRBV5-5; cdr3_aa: ASSFEAGTNYGYT
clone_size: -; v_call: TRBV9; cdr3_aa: ASSVDPATGELF
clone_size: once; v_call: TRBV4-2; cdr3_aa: ASSRSSIYPSGNTIY
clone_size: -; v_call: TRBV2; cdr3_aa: ASTKAAGGPTGTDTQY
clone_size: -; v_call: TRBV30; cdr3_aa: AWSAQVGEQF
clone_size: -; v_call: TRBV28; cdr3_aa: ASSLYPGTGNTEAF
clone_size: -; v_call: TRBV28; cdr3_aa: ASSSGDGYEQY
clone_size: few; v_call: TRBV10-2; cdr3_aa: ASSGGGAGEKLF
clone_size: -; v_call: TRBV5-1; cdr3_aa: ASSLEGGVSLETQY
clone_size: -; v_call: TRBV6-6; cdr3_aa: ASAGSNQPQH
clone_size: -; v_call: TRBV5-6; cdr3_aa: ASSLASGTGAYYEQY
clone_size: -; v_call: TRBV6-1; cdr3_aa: ASRGGYEKLF
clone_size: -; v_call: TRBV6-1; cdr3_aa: ASSEVGDSKEDT
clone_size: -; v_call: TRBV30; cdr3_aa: AWSGKDTQY
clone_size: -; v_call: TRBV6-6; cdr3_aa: ASTTAQKGYGYT